These 6 T cell receptor beta chains share one sample of origin, sequenced in a study of blood T cell repertoires in COVID-19. Method: immunoSEQ multiplex PCR; TCRdb's copy keeps in-frame clones and lacks some. The data contain about 270,000 clones, 75% to 90% of them singletons. The sequenced sample consisted of PBMCs or T cells enriched from blood (not recorded which). Source of these receptors: a woman aged 18-29 years who had recovered from COVID-19.

This clone occurred once. The chain links TRBV5-1 to TRBJ1-1; D possibly corresponds to TRBD1 (6 bases). The CDR3 is 19 residues long. The germline V and J ends were trimmed by 2 bases and 5 bases, with 28 bases remaining between them. CDR1 and CDR2 from the germline V gene are SGHRS and YFSETQ. CDR3 sequence (DNA): TGCGCCAGCAGCTTTCCCCCGACCTCGGGACAAAAAATTGGGACTGAAGCTTTCTTT. It is translated as CASSFPPTSGQKIGTEAFF. The whole variable domain, remainder taken from reference TRBV5-1 and TRBJ1-1, is KAGVTQTPRYLIKTRGQQVTLSCSPISGHRSVSWYQQTPGQGLQFLFEYFSETQRNKGNFPGRFSGRQFSNSRSEMNVSTLELGDSALYLCASSFPPTSGQKIGTEAFFGQGTRLTVV.

The CDR3 DNA reads as TGTGCCAGCAGCTCCACGGCAGGTTCCAATGAGCAGTTCTTC. It is translated as CASSSTAGSNEQFF. The chain joins TRBV7-9 to TRBJ2-1; no definite D call. Trimming took off 4 bases at V and 6 bases at J, with 13 bases between the two ends. Germline assignment: CDR1 SEHNR and CDR2 FQNEAQ (reference sequence). CDR3 size: 14 residues.

This clone was counted a single time. The chain couples TRBV27 to TRBJ2-1; 7 nucleotides agree with TRBD2. The CDR3 sequence is 15 residues long. V was clipped by 6 bases and J by 0 bases; unmatched bases: 5. The germline V gene encodes CDR1 MNHEY and CDR2 SMNVEV (reference sequence). The CDR3 DNA is TGTGCCAGCAGCGAACTAGCGAGCTCCTACAATGAGCAGTTCTTC. Translated: CASSELASSYNEQFF.

V is TRBV19 and J is TRBJ2-1; TRBD1 agrees at 9 bases. Trimming at V came to 5 bases and at J to 4 bases, leaving 6 bases not matched to a gene. CDR1 and CDR2 from the germline V gene are LNHDA and SQIVND (reference sequence). This CDR3 comprises 15 residues. The CDR3 is CASSLDRGLYNEQFF. The CDR3 nucleotides read TGTGCCAGTAGTTTGGACAGGGGTTTGTACAATGAGCAGTTCTTC.

This clone has just a few counts. The chain uses TRBV5-1 and TRBJ2-5; 8 nucleotides match TRBD1. J was trimmed by 5 bases and V by 2 bases; bases with no gene match: 8. Germline CDR1 SGHRS, CDR2 YFSETQ. The CDR3 length is 15 residues. Here the CDR3 DNA reads TGCGCCAGCAGCTTTATACAGGGGGTCGGGGAGACCCAGTACTTC. It yields the protein CASSFIQGVGETQYF.

This chain's CDR3 is CASSLEGVGNTEAFF. The CDR3 DNA is TGTGCCAGCAGCTTAGAAGGGGTTGGGAACACTGAAGCTTTCTTT. The chain links TRBV7-6 to TRBJ1-1; a possible D gene is TRBD1 (5 bases). The germline V gene encodes CDR1 SGHVS and CDR2 FNYEAQ. The V and J ends lost 1 base and 1 base respectively, with 10 bases between them. There are 15 residues in the CDR3. Full variable domain (remainder filled in from reference TRBV7-6 and TRBJ1-1): GAGVSQSPRYKVTKRGQDVALRCDPISGHVSLYWYRQALGQGPEFLTYFNYEAQQDKSGLPNDRFSAERPEGSISTLTIQRTEQRDSAMYRCASSLEGVGNTEAFFGQGTRLTVV.